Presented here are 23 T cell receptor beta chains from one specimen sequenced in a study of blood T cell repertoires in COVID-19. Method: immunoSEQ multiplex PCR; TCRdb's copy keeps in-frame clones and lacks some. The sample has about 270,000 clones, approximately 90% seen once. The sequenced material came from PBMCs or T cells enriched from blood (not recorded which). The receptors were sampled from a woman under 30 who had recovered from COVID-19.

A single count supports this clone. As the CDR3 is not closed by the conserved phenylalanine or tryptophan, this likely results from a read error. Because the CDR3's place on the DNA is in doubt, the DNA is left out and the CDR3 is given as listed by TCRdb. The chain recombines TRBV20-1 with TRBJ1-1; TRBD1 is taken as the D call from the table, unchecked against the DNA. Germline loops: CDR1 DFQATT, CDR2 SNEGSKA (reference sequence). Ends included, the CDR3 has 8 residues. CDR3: CSARETGR.

This CDR3 reads CASSLGPGNIQYF. The CDR3 bases are TGTGCCAGTAGTTTGGGGCCTGGAAACATTCAGTACTTC. V and J are TRBV19 and TRBJ2-4, with a possible D match to TRBD1 (5 bases). V was trimmed by 5 bases and J by 6 bases, leaving 11 bases between them. This CDR3 region has 13 residues. The germline V gene has CDR1 LNHDA and CDR2 SQIVND (reference sequence).

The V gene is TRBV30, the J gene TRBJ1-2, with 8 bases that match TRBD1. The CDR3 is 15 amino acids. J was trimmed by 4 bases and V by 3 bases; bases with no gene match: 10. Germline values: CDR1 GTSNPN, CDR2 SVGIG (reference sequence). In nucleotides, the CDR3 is TGTGCCTGGAGGCCAGGGACAGGCCCCGCCTATGGCTACACCTTC. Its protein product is CAWRPGTGPAYGYTF.

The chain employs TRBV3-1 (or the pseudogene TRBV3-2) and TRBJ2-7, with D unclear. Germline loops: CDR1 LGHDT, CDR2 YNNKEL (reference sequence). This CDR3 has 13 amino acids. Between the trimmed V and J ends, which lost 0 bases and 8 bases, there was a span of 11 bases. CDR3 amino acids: CASSQDIELKQYF. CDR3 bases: TGTGCCAGCAGCCAAGATATCGAGTTAAAGCAGTACTTC.

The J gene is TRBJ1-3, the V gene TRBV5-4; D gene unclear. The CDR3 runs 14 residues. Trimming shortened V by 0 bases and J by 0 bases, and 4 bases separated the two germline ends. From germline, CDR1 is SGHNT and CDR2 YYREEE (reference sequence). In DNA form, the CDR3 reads TGTGCCAGCAGCTTGGCCAGCTCTGGAAACACCATATATTTT. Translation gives CASSLASSGNTIYF.

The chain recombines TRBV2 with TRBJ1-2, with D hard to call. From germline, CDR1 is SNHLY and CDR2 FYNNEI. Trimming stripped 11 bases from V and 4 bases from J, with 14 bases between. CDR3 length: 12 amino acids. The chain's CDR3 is CAAGSETYGYTF. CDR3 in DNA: TGTGCCGCCGGGTCAGAGACCTATGGCTACACCTTC.

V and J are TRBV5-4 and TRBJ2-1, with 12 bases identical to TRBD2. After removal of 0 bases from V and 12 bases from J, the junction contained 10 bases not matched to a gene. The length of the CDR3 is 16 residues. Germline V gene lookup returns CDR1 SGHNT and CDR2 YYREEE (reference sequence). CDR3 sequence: CASSLASGLAGGPQFF. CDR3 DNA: TGTGCCAGCAGCTTGGCCTCGGGTCTAGCGGGGGGGCCGCAGTTCTTC.

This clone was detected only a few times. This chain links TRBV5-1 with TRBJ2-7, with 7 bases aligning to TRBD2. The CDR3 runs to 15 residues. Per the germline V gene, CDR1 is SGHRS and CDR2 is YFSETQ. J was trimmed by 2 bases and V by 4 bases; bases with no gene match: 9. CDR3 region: CASSPREGRAYEQYF. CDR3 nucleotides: TGCGCCAGCAGCCCTCGTGAAGGGAGGGCCTACGAGCAGTACTTC. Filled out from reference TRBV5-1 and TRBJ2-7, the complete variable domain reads KAGVTQTPRYLIKTRGQQVTLSCSPISGHRSVSWYQQTPGQGLQFLFEYFSETQRNKGNFPGRFSGRQFSNSRSEMNVSTLELGDSALYLCASSPREGRAYEQYFGPGTRLTVT.

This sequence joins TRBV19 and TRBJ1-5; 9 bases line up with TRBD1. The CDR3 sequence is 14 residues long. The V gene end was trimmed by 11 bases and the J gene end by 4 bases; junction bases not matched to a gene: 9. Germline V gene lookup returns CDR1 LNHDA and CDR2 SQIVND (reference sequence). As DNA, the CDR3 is TGTGCCGGATCCGGGACAGGGACTAATCAGCCCCAGCATTTT. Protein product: CAGSGTGTNQPQHF.

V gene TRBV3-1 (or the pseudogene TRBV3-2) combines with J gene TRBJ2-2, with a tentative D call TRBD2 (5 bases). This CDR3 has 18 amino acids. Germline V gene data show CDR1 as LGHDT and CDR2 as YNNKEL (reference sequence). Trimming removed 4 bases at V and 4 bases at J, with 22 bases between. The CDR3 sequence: CASSRRSGFISGTGELFF. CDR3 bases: TGTGCCAGCAGCCGCCGTTCGGGGTTCATCAGTGGCACCGGGGAGCTGTTTTTT.

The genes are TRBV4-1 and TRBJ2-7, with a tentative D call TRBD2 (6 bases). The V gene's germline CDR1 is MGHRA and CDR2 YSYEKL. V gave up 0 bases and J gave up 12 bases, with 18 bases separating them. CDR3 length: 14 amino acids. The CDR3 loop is CASSQDRETADVYF. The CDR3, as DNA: TGCGCCAGCAGCCAAGATCGGGAGACCGCGGACGTGTACTTC.

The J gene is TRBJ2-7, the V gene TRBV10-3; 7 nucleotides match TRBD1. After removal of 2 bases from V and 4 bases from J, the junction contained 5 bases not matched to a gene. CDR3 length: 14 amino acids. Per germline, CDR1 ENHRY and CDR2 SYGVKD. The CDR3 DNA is TGTGCCATCAGTGAGCGACAGGGAGTGTACGAGCAGTACTTC. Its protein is CAISERQGVYEQYF.

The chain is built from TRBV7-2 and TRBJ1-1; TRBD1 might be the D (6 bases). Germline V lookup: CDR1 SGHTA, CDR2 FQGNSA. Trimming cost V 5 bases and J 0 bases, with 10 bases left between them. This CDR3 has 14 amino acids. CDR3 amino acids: CASSRRGMNTEAFF. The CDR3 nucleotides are TGTGCCAGCAGCAGAAGGGGGATGAACACTGAAGCTTTCTTT.

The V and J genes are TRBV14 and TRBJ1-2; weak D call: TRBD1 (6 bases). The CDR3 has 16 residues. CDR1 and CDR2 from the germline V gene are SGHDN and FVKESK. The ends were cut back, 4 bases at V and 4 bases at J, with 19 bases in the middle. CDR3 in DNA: TGTGCCAGCAGCCGGTTCCGGGACACCTCGTTCTATGGCTACACCTTC. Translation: CASSRFRDTSFYGYTF.

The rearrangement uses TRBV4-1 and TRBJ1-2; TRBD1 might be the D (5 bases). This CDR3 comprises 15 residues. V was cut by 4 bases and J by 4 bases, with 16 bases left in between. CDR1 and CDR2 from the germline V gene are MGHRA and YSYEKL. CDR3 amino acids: CASSPVGQGGYGYTF. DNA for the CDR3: TGCGCCAGCAGCCCCGTGGGGCAGGGCGGCTATGGCTACACCTTC.

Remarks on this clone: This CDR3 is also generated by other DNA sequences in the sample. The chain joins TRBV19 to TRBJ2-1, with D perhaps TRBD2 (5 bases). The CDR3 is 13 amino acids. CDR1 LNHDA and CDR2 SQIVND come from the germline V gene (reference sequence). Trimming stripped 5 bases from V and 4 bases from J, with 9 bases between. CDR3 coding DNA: TGTGCCAGTAGTGAGGGCACATACAATGAGCAGTTCTTC. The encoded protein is CASSEGTYNEQFF.

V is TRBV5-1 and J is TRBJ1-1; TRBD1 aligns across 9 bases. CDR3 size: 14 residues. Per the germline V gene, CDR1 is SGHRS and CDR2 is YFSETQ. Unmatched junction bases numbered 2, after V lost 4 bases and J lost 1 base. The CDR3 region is CASSADRGNTEAFF. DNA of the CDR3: TGCGCCAGCAGCGCGGACAGGGGGAACACTGAAGCTTTCTTT. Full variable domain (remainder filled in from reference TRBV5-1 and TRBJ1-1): KAGVTQTPRYLIKTRGQQVTLSCSPISGHRSVSWYQQTPGQGLQFLFEYFSETQRNKGNFPGRFSGRQFSNSRSEMNVSTLELGDSALYLCASSADRGNTEAFFGQGTRLTVV.

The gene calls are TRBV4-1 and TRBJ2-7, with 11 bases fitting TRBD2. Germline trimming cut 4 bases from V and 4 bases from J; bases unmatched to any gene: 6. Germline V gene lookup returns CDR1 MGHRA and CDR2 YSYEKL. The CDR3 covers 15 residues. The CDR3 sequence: CASSPGTSGGYEQYF. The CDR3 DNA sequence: TGCGCCAGCAGCCCCGGGACTAGCGGTGGGTACGAGCAGTACTTC.

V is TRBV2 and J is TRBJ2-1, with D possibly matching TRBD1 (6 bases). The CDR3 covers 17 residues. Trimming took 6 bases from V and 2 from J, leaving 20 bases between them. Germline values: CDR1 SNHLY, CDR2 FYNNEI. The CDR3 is CASRAGAHTPTYNEQFF. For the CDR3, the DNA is TGTGCCAGCAGGGCAGGGGCCCACACCCCGACCTACAATGAGCAGTTCTTC.

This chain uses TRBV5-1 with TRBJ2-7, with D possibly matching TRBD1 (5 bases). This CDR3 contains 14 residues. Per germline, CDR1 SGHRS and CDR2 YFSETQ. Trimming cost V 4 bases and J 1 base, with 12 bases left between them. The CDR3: CASSPERGSYEQYF. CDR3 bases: TGCGCCAGCAGCCCCGAAAGGGGATCCTACGAGCAGTACTTC.

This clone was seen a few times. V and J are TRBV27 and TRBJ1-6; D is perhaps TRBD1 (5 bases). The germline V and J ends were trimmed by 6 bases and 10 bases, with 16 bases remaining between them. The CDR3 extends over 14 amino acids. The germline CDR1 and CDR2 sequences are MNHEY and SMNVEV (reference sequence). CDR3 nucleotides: TGTGCCAGCAGCACCGGGACTGAGGGATCACCCCTCCACTTT. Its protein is CASSTGTEGSPLHF.

In DNA, the CDR3 is TGTGCCAGCAGTCTACAGGGTTATGGCTACACCTTC. This translates into CASSLQGYGYTF. J is TRBJ1-2 and V is TRBV14, with D perhaps TRBD1 (6 bases). V was pared by 6 bases and J by 5 bases, with 10 bases between. CDR3 length: 12 residues. Per germline, CDR1 SGHDN and CDR2 FVKESK.

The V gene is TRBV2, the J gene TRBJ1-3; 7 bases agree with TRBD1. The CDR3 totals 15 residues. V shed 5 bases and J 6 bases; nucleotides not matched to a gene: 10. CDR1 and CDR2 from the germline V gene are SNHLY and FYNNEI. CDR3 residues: CASSRYPGQSNTIYF. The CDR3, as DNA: TGTGCCAGCAGTCGTTACCCGGGACAGTCAAACACCATATATTTT.